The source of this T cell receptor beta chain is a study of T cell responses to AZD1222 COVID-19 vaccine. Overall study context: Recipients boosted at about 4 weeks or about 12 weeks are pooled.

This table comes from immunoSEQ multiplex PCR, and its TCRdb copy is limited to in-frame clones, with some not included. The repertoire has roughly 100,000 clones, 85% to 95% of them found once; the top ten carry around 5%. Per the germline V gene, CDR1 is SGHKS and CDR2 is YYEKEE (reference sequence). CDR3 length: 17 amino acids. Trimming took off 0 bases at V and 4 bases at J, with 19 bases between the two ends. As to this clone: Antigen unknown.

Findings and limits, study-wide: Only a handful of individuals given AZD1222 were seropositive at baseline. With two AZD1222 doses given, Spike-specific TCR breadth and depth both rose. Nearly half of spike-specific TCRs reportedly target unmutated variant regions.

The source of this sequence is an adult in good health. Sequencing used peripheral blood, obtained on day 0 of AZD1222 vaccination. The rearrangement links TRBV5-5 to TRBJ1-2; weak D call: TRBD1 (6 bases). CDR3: CASSLDPGAVQGYGYTF. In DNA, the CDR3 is TGTGCCAGCAGCTTGGATCCAGGGGCGGTCCAGGGCTATGGCTACACCTTC.